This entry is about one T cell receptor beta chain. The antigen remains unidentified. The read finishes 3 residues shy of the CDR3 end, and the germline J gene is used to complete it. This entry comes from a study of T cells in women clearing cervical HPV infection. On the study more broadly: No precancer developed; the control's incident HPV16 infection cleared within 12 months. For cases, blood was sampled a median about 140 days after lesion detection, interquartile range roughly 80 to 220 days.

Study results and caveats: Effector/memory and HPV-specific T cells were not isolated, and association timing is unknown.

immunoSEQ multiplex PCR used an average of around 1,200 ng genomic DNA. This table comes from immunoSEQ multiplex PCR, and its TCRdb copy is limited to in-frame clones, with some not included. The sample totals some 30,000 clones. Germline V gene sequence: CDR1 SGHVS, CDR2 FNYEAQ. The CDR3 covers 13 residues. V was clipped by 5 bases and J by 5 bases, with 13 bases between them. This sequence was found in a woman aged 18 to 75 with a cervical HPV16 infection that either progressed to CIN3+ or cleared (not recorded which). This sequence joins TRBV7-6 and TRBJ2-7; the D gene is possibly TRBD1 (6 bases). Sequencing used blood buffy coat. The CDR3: CASSLGTTDEQYF. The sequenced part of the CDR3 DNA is TGTGCCAGCAGCCTCGGGACAACGGACGAG.